This is a list of T cell receptor beta chains from one sample in a study of blood T cell repertoires in COVID-19. Some clones are missing from TCRdb's copy, which holds only in-frame ones; the method was immunoSEQ multiplex PCR. The data contain roughly 290,000 clones, around 88% of them singletons. The material sequenced was peripheral blood. The source is a man aged 25 to 40 with acute or convalescent COVID-19. The CDR3 runs from the conserved cysteine through the conserved F or W. D genes are given only for firm matches. Some rows mark clone size as missing; the rest say once, few, many or name a class of expanded clone.

NA,TRBV28,TRBJ1-1,13,NA,TGTGCCAGCACCCGGGACTACCGGACTGAAGCTTTCTTT,CASTRDYRTEAFF
NA,TRBV10-3,TRBJ2-7,12,NA,TGTGCCATCAGTGACAGGGGATACGAGCAGTACTTC,CAISDRGYEQYF
TRBD2,TRBV6-2/TRBV6-3,TRBJ2-2,16,NA,TGTGCCAGCAGTTACCGGGTAGCGGGGGGAACCGGGGAGCTGTTTTTT,CASSYRVAGGTGELFF
TRBD1,TRBV2,TRBJ1-1,14,NA,TGTGCCAGCAGGAACACAGGGGGCATCGCTGAAGCTTTCTTT,CASRNTGGIAEAFF
NA,TRBV2,TRBJ1-2,13,NA,TGTGCCAGCGGAAAGGGTACGCAGGGGCCCTACACCTTC,CASGKGTQGPYTF
NA,TRBV28,TRBJ1-5,15,NA,TGTGCCAGCAGTTTGTCCAGGGTCAGCAATCAGCCCCAGCATTTT,CASSLSRVSNQPQHF
TRBD2,TRBV7-2,TRBJ2-7,15,few,TGTGCCAGCAGCTTAGTCGTAGCGGGAGAGTACGAGCAGTACTTC,CASSLVVAGEYEQYF
NA,TRBV6-6,TRBJ1-3,16,NA,TGTGCCAGCAGCTTCCTTACAGCCAGCTCTGGAAACACCATATATTTT,CASSFLTASSGNTIYF
TRBD2,TRBV6-6,TRBJ2-3,14,NA,TGTGCCCCTAATTTAAGTCGGGGGGCAGATACGCAGTATTTT,CAPNLSRGADTQYF
NA,TRBV18,TRBJ1-4,14,NA,TGTGCCAGCTCACCGCAGGGTTATGGTGAAAAACTGTTTTTT,CASSPQGYGEKLFF
NA,TRBV6-5,TRBJ2-1,12,NA,TGTGCCAGCAAGGAGGATTTGGGTGAGCAGTTCTTC,CASKEDLGEQFF
NA,TRBV29-1,TRBJ2-2,13,few,TGCAGCGTTGATTGGCAACAGACCGGGGAGCTGTTTTTT,CSVDWQQTGELFF
TRBD1,TRBV27,TRBJ1-1,16,NA,TGTGCCAGCAGTTTAGACCCCCTCGACAGGGGGACTGAAGCTTTCTTT,CASSLDPLDRGTEAFF
NA,TRBV28,TRBJ1-6,16,NA,TGTGCCAGCGCGGCAGGGGATTCCTCCTATAATTCACCCCTCCACTTT,CASAAGDSSYNSPLHF
NA,TRBV10-2,TRBJ1-5,14,NA,TGCGCCAGCAGTGAGTCGGCAGGGAATTCGCCCCAGCATTTT,CASSESAGNSPQHF
TRBD1,TRBV15,TRBJ1-1,16,once,TGTGCCACCAGCAGAGATCTGCAGGGGGGGAACACTGAAGCTTTCTTT,CATSRDLQGGNTEAFF
TRBD2,TRBV14,TRBJ2-1,17,NA,TGTGCCAGCAGCCAACGTCGACTAGCGGGAACCTACAATGAGCAGTTCTTC,CASSQRRLAGTYNEQFF
TRBD2,TRBV28,TRBJ2-7,14,NA,TGTGCCAGCATCCCCGGGGAGGGGAGGTACGAGCAGTACTTC,CASIPGEGRYEQYF
NA,TRBV19,TRBJ1-3,13,NA,TGTGCCAGTAGGTCAAGACAGGGAAACACCATATATTTT,CASRSRQGNTIYF
NA,TRBV2,TRBJ2-1,15,NA,TGTGCCAGCAGTGAAGGGTGGCTAGTAAGAGCTGAGCAGTTCTTC,CASSEGWLVRAEQFF
TRBD2,TRBV7-9,TRBJ2-5,15,NA,TGTGCCAGCAGCTTATTAGCGGGGGGCCAAGAGACCCAGTACTTC,CASSLLAGGQETQYF
TRBD1,TRBV12-3/TRBV12-4,TRBJ1-1,13,NA,TGTGCCAGCATCCACAGGGGGACGGCTGAAGCTTTCTTT,CASIHRGTAEAFF
NA,TRBV5-1,TRBJ1-2,13,NA,TGCGCCAGCAGCCCGGCGGGGGACTATGGCTACACCTTC,CASSPAGDYGYTF
NA,TRBV4-1,TRBJ1-1,17,NA,TGCGCCAGCAGCCAAGGTCGACAGATTCGGATGAACACTGAAGCTTTCTTT,CASSQGRQIRMNTEAFF
TRBD2,TRBV7-8,TRBJ2-1,18,NA,TGTGCCAGCAGTCTTATCTTAGCGGGAGGGCCGTCGCGAAATGAGCAGTTCTTC,CASSLILAGGPSRNEQFF
TRBD1,TRBV27,TRBJ1-1,16,NA,TGTGCCAGCAGCCGCCACCAGGGACAGGTGAGCACTGAAGCTTTCTTT,CASSRHQGQVSTEAFF
TRBD1,TRBV3-1/TRBV3-2,TRBJ2-7,16,once,TGTGCCAGCAGCCAAGATCCAGGACAGGGGGCCAGTGTGCAGTACTTC,CASSQDPGQGASVQYF
NA,TRBV25-1,TRBJ1-5,13,NA,TGTGCCAGCAGTGGTGGAGGGAATCAGCCCCAGCATTTT,CASSGGGNQPQHF
NA,TRBV5-1,TRBJ2-2,14,NA,TGCGCCAGCAGCTCCAGACAGAACACCGGGGAGCTGTTTTTT,CASSSRQNTGELFF
TRBD1,TRBV24-1,TRBJ1-5,15,NA,TGTGCCACCAGCCCACAGGGGATAAGCAATCAGCCCCAGCATTTT,CATSPQGISNQPQHF
NA,TRBV10-3,TRBJ2-6,14,NA,TGTGCCATCAGAGGGAGCTCTGGGGCCAACGTCCTGACTTTC,CAIRGSSGANVLTF
TRBD2,TRBV7-9,TRBJ2-3,17,once,TGTGCCAGCAGCTTAGGGACTAGCGGTCTCAGCACAGATACGCAGTATTTT,CASSLGTSGLSTDTQYF
NA,TRBV12-3/TRBV12-4,TRBJ1-5,13,NA,TGTGCCAGCAGTCCCGACAGAAATCAGCCCCAGCATTTT,CASSPDRNQPQHF
NA,TRBV11-2,TRBJ1-2,15,NA,TGTGCCAGCAGCTTGATTACGGGGGTTGGGTATGGCTACACCTTC,CASSLITGVGYGYTF
TRBD1,TRBV25-1,TRBJ1-2,14,NA,TGTGCCAGCAGTGACAGGGGGATGAGTTATGGCTACACCTTC,CASSDRGMSYGYTF
TRBD1,TRBV6-5,TRBJ1-1,15,NA,TGTGCCAGCAGTTACTCGGGGCAGGGGGACACTGAAGCTTTCTTT,CASSYSGQGDTEAFF
NA,TRBV5-1,TRBJ1-2,16,once,TGCGCCAGCAGCGATTACGCGGGGGTTGGAAACTATGGCTACACCTTC,CASSDYAGVGNYGYTF
NA,TRBV5-6,TRBJ1-1,12,NA,TGTGCCAGCAAAAGGGGCGACACTGAAGCTTTCTTT,CASKRGDTEAFF
TRBD2,TRBV7-9,TRBJ2-1,16,NA,TGTGCCAGCACTATACCGCGGGGGGGCCGGAGCAATGAGCAGTTCTTC,CASTIPRGGRSNEQFF
TRBD1,TRBV19,TRBJ2-2,14,once,TGTGCCAGTAGTCTCGGGACAGGGGCCGGGGAGCTGTTTTTT,CASSLGTGAGELFF
NA,TRBV14,TRBJ2-7,17,NA,TGTGCCAGCAGCCAAGCTAGGGGGTTCAGAGGACCGAACGAGCAGTACTTC,CASSQARGFRGPNEQYF
TRBD2,TRBV4-1,TRBJ2-1,17,NA,TGCGCCAGCAGCTCCCCCGGGACTAGAGGGGTTTTCAATGAGCAGTTCTTC,CASSSPGTRGVFNEQFF
TRBD2,TRBV15,TRBJ2-3,16,once,TGTGCCACCAGCATGGGACTAGCGGGGCCCACAGATACGCAGTATTTT,CATSMGLAGPTDTQYF
TRBD2,TRBV28,TRBJ2-3,16,NA,TGTGCCAGCACCTCCCCGAGCGGGGGGTCCCCAGATACGCAGTATTTT,CASTSPSGGSPDTQYF
TRBD2,TRBV2,TRBJ2-1,13,few,TGTGCCAGCAGTGACACAGGTAGCGGGACAAAGTTCTTC,CASSDTGSGTKFF
TRBD1,TRBV25-1,TRBJ2-7,16,NA,TGTGCCAGCAGTGAACTATTGGGACAGGGAAGGTACGAGCAGTACTTC,CASSELLGQGRYEQYF
NA,TRBV14,TRBJ1-1,12,NA,TGTGCCAGCAGCCACACGAGTCTTGAAGCTTTCTTT,CASSHTSLEAFF
TRBD2,TRBV7-2,TRBJ2-3,15,NA,TGTGCCAGCAGCCCTAAGAGCGGGAACACAGATACGCAGTATTTT,CASSPKSGNTDTQYF
NA,TRBV21-1,TRBJ2-7,16,once,TGTGCCAGCAGAGTTAGCAGGGGCCGCAAGCCCTACGAGCAGTACTTC,CASRVSRGRKPYEQYF
TRBD1,TRBV6-5,TRBJ1-1,14,NA,TGTGCCAGCAGCGACAGGGGCTTGAACACTGAAGCTTTCTTT,CASSDRGLNTEAFF
NA,TRBV9,TRBJ2-2,15,NA,TGTGCCAGCAGCCGAACAGATAGTCACACCGGGGAGCTGTTTTTT,CASSRTDSHTGELFF
TRBD2,TRBV10-3,TRBJ2-1,17,NA,TGTGCCATCAGCCCAGGGACTAGCGGGAGCATTGTGGATGAGCAGTTCTTC,CAISPGTSGSIVDEQFF
NA,TRBV5-1,TRBJ1-4,15,NA,TGCGCCAGCAGCTTGGGGGCATCGGGGGTGGAAAAACTGTTTTTT,CASSLGASGVEKLFF
NA,TRBV27,TRBJ1-5,15,NA,TGTGCCAGCAGTTTAGGCACAGGGAGAAATCAGCCCCAGCATTTT,CASSLGTGRNQPQHF
TRBD1,TRBV30,TRBJ2-1,14,NA,TGTGCCTGGTATCGGGACAGGGCCTACAATGAGCAGTTCTTC,CAWYRDRAYNEQFF
NA,TRBV3-1/TRBV3-2,TRBJ2-3,19,NA,TGTGCCAGCAGCCAAGACGCGCTCGGGCGGACACTCCGCACAGATACGCAGTATTTT,CASSQDALGRTLRTDTQYF
NA,TRBV28,TRBJ1-6,13,NA,TGTGCCAGCAACCAGGGTACGGGTTCACCCCTCCACTTT,CASNQGTGSPLHF
NA,TRBV4-2,TRBJ2-7,16,few,TGTGCCAGCAGCCAAGATTTAACTAGTGGGTTCCTCGAGCAGTACTTC,CASSQDLTSGFLEQYF
NA,TRBV28,TRBJ1-6,14,NA,TGTGCCAGCGTAGGGGTCCAATATAATTCACCCCTCCACTTT,CASVGVQYNSPLHF